What follows are 18 T cell receptor beta chains derived from one specimen sequenced in a study of T cell changes during pregnancy in multiple sclerosis (dated 2019 in TCRdb). Libraries were made using the immunoSEQ multiplex PCR assay. TCRdb took over this immuneACCESS table, retaining in-frame rearrangements with V and J assigned. Such tables are incomplete; in checked studies, under half of the missing clones stem from an unresolved V gene, and the remainder is unexplained. In this sample the table shows tens of thousands of clones, approximately 91% of which occur a single time. The top ten clones comprise approximately 2% of the sample. The sequencing used CD4+ T cells from peripheral blood mononuclear cells, collected after pregnancy. Receptors originate from a female donor in good health, enrolled as a control in a pregnancy study.

V and J are TRBV28 and TRBJ1-5; D is possibly TRBD1 (5 bases). There are 13 residues in the CDR3. Looked up from germline, CDR1 is MDHEN and CDR2 is SYDVKM. V was trimmed by 3 bases and J by 3 bases, leaving 6 bases between them. In DNA, the CDR3 is TGTGCCAGCAGTTTGGACAACAATCAGCCCCAGCATTTT. As protein: CASSLDNNQPQHF.

This sequence joins TRBV6-1 and TRBJ1-2; weak D call: TRBD1 (5 bases). V was shortened by 1 base and J by 13 bases, with 7 bases between the two germline ends. The germline gives CDR1 MNHNS, CDR2 SASEGT. The CDR3 runs 10 residues. CDR3 DNA sequence: TGTGCCAGCAGTGAAGAGGGGTTCACCTTC. Protein sequence: CASSEEGFTF.

The chain uses TRBV18 and TRBJ2-7, with D maybe TRBD1 (6 bases). CDR3 size: 16 residues. The V gene lost 0 bases and the J gene lost 4 bases, with 16 bases spanning the gap. Per germline, CDR1 KGHSH and CDR2 LQKENI. The CDR3 sequence is CASSPPGRGRGYEQYF. The CDR3 DNA is TGTGCCAGCTCACCACCAGGCAGGGGCCGAGGTTACGAGCAGTACTTC. Together with reference TRBV18 and TRBJ2-7, the CDR3 gives the full variable domain: NAGVMQNPRHLVRRRGQEARLRCSPMKGHSHVYWYRQLPEEGLKFMVYLQKENIIDESGMPKERFSAEFPKEGPSILRIQQVVRGDSAAYFCASSPPGRGRGYEQYFGPGTRLTVT.

V gene TRBV4-1 combines with J gene TRBJ2-6, with 7 positions matching TRBD2. CDR3 size: 17 residues. V gave up 6 bases and J gave up 0 bases; unmatched junction bases: 8. The germline V gene encodes CDR1 MGHRA and CDR2 YSYEKL. The CDR3 coding sequence is TGCGCCAGCAGGGCTCCGGGGAGGGGCTCTGGGGCCAACGTCCTGACTTTC. As protein: CASRAPGRGSGANVLTF.

CDR3 region: CASSVIRDEQFF. The CDR3 DNA is TGTGCCAGCAGTGTCATCCGGGATGAGCAGTTCTTC. The rearrangement links TRBV2 to TRBJ2-1; D not certain. Trimming cost V 4 bases and J 8 bases, with 9 bases left between them. Germline CDR1 is SNHLY and CDR2 is FYNNEI. The CDR3 is 12 amino acids. The full variable domain, in which reference TRBV2 and TRBJ2-1 provide the parts outside the CDR3, is EPEVTQTPSHQVTQMGQEVILRCVPISNHLYFYWYRQILGQKVEFLVSFYNNEISEKSEIFDDQFSVERPDGSNFTLKIRSTKLEDSAMYFCASSVIRDEQFFGPGTRLTVL.

On this clone itself: This CDR3 is also generated by other DNA sequences in the sample. This sequence joins TRBV27 and TRBJ1-5; 10 bases fit TRBD1. Germline-derived CDR1 and CDR2 are MNHEY and SMNVEV (reference sequence). Trimming at V came to 2 bases and at J to 2 bases, leaving 0 bases not matched to a gene. This CDR3 is 15 amino acids long. CDR3 coding DNA: TGTGCCAGCAGTTTAGGGACAGGGGGCAATCAGCCCCAGCATTTT. This sequence encodes CASSLGTGGNQPQHF.

The rearrangement joins TRBV6-5 to TRBJ2-3; TRBD2 is a possible D gene (5 bases). CDR1 and CDR2 (germline): MNHEY, SVGAGI. The CDR3 contains 13 residues. Trimming pared 5 bases from V and 6 bases from J, leaving 12 bases between. The CDR3 DNA reads as TGTGCCAGCAGTCCCCATAGCGACGATACGCAGTATTTT. Amino acid sequence: CASSPHSDDTQYF.

V gene TRBV4-2 combines with J gene TRBJ1-2; D is unresolved. The V end lost 0 bases, the J end lost 5 bases, and 13 bases lay between the germline ends. The CDR3 runs 15 residues. Germline V CDR1 and CDR2: LGHNA, YNFKEQ. The CDR3 nucleotides are TGTGCCAGCAGCCAAGATGGATCGGCGGGATATGGCTACACCTTC. Translating gives CASSQDGSAGYGYTF.

The sample holds one count of this clone. V is TRBV29-1 and J is TRBJ2-5; perhaps TRBD2 as D (6 bases). Germline V gene lookup returns CDR1 SQVTM and CDR2 ANQGSEA. The CDR3 is 12 residues long. Trimming took off 7 bases at V and 4 bases at J, with 13 bases between the two ends. CDR3 bases: TGCAGCGGGGCCTCCGGGGGAGAGACCCAGTACTTC. It is translated as CSGASGGETQYF.

The chain has TRBV7-2 and TRBJ2-1, with D possibly TRBD1 on 5 matching bases. The ends were cut back, 1 base at V and 6 bases at J, with 10 bases in the middle. Germline assignment: CDR1 SGHTA and CDR2 FQGNSA. The CDR3 length is 14 residues. DNA for the CDR3: TGTGCCAGCAGCTTAGAGGCAGGGATCAATGAGCAGTTCTTC. Protein: CASSLEAGINEQFF.

This chain links TRBV19 with TRBJ2-5, with TRBD1 as a possible D gene (6 bases). The CDR3 extends over 17 amino acids. V lost 1 base and J lost 2, with 17 bases in between. Germline CDR1 and CDR2: LNHDA and SQIVND (reference sequence). The chain's CDR3 is CASSIARAGASQETQYF. The CDR3 DNA reads as TGTGCCAGTAGTATAGCCCGGGCAGGGGCGAGTCAAGAGACCCAGTACTTC. The variable domain in full, with the rest retrieved from reference TRBV19 and TRBJ2-5, is DGGITQSPKYLFRKEGQNVTLSCEQNLNHDAMYWYRQDPGQGLRLIYYSQIVNDFQKGDIAEGYSVSREKKESFPLTVTSAQKNPTAFYLCASSIARAGASQETQYFGPGTRLLVL.

The rearrangement uses TRBV7-6 and TRBJ2-7; perhaps TRBD2 as D (5 bases). This CDR3 region has 14 residues. V lost 3 bases and J 3 bases, leaving 12 bases between the germline ends. Germline V gives CDR1 SGHVS, CDR2 FNYEAQ. The CDR3 DNA sequence: TGTGCCAGCAGCTTGGGTGGGGAGCTCTACGAGCAGTACTTC. This gives the protein CASSLGGELYEQYF.

The chain links TRBV2 to TRBJ2-7, with 9 nucleotides matching TRBD2. Germline V gives CDR1 SNHLY, CDR2 FYNNEI. The V gene end was trimmed by 8 bases and the J gene end by 3 bases; junction bases not matched to a gene: 11. The CDR3 totals 15 residues. The CDR3 region is CASRGGGARYYEQYF. In DNA, the CDR3 is TGTGCCAGCCGCGGCGGGGGGGCTCGCTACTACGAGCAGTACTTC.

The chain is built from TRBV30 and TRBJ2-7; weak D call: TRBD1 (5 bases). Germline-derived CDR1 and CDR2 are GTSNPN and SVGIG (reference sequence). The CDR3 is 12 residues long. V dropped 4 bases and J dropped 2 bases, with 9 bases sitting between them. This CDR3 reads CAWKGAPYEQYF. The CDR3 nucleotides read TGTGCCTGGAAAGGGGCCCCCTACGAGCAGTACTTC.

The genes are TRBV7-3 and TRBJ2-3; TRBD2 might be the D (5 bases). The V end lost 0 bases, the J end lost 4 bases, and 17 bases lay between the germline ends. CDR1 is SGHTA, CDR2 FQGTGA, per germline. This CDR3 region has 17 residues. This CDR3 reads CASSLTTRASQADTQYF. The CDR3 DNA follows: TGTGCCAGCAGCTTAACTACTAGGGCTAGTCAGGCAGATACGCAGTATTTT. The full variable domain, rest sourced from reference TRBV7-3 and TRBJ2-3, is GAGVSQTPSNKVTEKGKYVELRCDPISGHTALYWYRQSLGQGPEFLIYFQGTGAADDSGLPNDRFFAVRPEGSVSTLKIQRTERGDSAVYLCASSLTTRASQADTQYFGPGTRLTVL.

A single count supports this clone. The chain employs TRBV9 and TRBJ2-6, with a tentative D call TRBD1 (5 bases). The CDR3 has 20 residues. Trimming took off 3 bases at V and 2 bases at J, with 24 bases between the two ends. The germline V gene encodes CDR1 SGDLS and CDR2 YYNGEE. CDR3: CASSALGAGPGMTGANVLTF. CDR3 nucleotide sequence: TGTGCCAGCAGCGCCTTAGGGGCAGGGCCCGGAATGACTGGGGCCAACGTCCTGACTTTC.

The rearrangement uses TRBV28 and TRBJ2-1; D gene ambiguous. The ends were cut back, 1 base at V and 4 bases at J, with 5 bases in the middle. Germline CDR1 reads MDHEN; CDR2 reads SYDVKM. This CDR3 has 13 residues. CDR3 coding DNA: TGTGCCAGCAGTTTATTACAGTACAATGAGCAGTTCTTC. This translates into CASSLLQYNEQFF.

This sequence joins TRBV19 and TRBJ2-4; 16 bases fit TRBD2. This CDR3 contains 20 residues. Germline lookup yields CDR1 LNHDA and CDR2 SQIVND (reference sequence). Trimming cost V 5 bases and J 0 bases; bases outside gene matches: 10. CDR3 DNA sequence: TGTGCCAGTAGTCCGCGTCCGGGACTAGCGGGGGGGAGAGCCAAAAACATTCAGTACTTC. Protein: CASSPRPGLAGGRAKNIQYF.